This TCR beta chain was recovered during a study of T cells after yellow fever vaccination. The germline CDR1 and CDR2 sequences are LGHDT and YNNKEL (reference sequence). The CDR3 runs 14 residues. V lost 4 bases and J lost 2, with 8 bases in between. TCRdb independently ran MiXCR on the 5' RACE reads; one entry per CDR3 protein. Of under 250,000 distinct CDR3 sequences listed, 6.5% to 8.5% were seen once; the top ten hold approximately 0.85%. The genes are TRBV3-1 and TRBJ1-4; D not certain. This specimen was CD4+ T cells sorted from PBMCs, taken 15 days after the yellow fever booster vaccination. This receptor was identified in a man between 25 and 39 years old who received the YFV17D yellow fever vaccine. CDR3 nucleotides: TGTGCCAGCAGCCGCCGTTGGACTAATGAAAAACTGTTTTTT. Translated: CASSRRWTNEKLFF.